This TCR beta chain was obtained from a study of blood T cell repertoires in COVID-19. Assay: immunoSEQ multiplex PCR; the TCRdb copy retains only in-frame clones and omits some. Among roughly 80,000 clones listed, 80% to 85% were seen once. CDR3 length: 13 amino acids. Trimming removed 0 bases from V and 5 bases from J; junction bases left unmatched: 1. CDR1 and CDR2 from the germline V gene are SGHTS and YDEGEE. The chain employs TRBV5-8 and TRBJ2-5, with TRBD2 identical over 7 bases. The clonotype comes from a man aged 45 to 65 with acute or convalescent COVID-19. Sequenced: peripheral blood. The CDR3 sequence: CASSLGGGETQYF. The CDR3 DNA follows: TGTGCCAGCAGCTTGGGCGGGGGTGAGACCCAGTACTTC.